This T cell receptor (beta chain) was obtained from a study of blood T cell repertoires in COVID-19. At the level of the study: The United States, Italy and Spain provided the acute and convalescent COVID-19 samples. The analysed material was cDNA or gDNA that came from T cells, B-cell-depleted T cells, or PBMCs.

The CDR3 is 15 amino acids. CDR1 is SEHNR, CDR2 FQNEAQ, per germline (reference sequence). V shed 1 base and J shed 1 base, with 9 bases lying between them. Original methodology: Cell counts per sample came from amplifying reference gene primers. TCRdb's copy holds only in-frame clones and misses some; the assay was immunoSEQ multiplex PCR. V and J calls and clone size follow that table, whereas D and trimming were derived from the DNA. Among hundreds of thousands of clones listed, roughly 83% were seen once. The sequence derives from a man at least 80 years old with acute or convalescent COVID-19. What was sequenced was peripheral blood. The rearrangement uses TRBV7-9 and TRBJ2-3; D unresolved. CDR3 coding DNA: TGTGCCAGCAGCTTAGTTTCGTTCGGCACAGATACGCAGTATTTT. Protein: CASSLVSFGTDTQYF.